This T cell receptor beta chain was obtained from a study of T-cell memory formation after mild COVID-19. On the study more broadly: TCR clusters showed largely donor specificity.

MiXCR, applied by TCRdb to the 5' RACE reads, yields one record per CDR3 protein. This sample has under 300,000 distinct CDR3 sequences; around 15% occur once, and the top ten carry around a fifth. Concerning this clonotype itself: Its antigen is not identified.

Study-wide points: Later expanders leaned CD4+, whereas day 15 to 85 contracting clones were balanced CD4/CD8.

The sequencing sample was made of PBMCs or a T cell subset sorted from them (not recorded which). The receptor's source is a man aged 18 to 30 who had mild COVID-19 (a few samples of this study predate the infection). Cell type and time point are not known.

CDR3 nucleotide sequence: TGTGCCAGCAGCCCACACCTTCGGGGAACAGATACGCAGTATTTT. Its translation: CASSPHLRGTDTQYF. The chain links TRBV7-2 to TRBJ2-3; D possibly corresponds to TRBD2 (5 bases). V was clipped by 5 bases and J by 3 bases, with 15 bases between them. The CDR3 runs 15 residues. Germline V gene sequence: CDR1 SGHTA, CDR2 FQGNSA. The whole variable domain, remainder taken from reference TRBV7-2 and TRBJ2-3, is GAGVSQSPSNKVTEKGKDVELRCDPISGHTALYWYRQSLGQGLEFLIYFQGNSAPDKSGLPSDRFSAERTGGSVSTLTIQRTQQEDSAVYLCASSPHLRGTDTQYFGPGTRLTVL.